This T cell receptor (beta chain) was identified in a study of blood T cell repertoires in COVID-19 (TCRdb year 2020). In the study overall: Samples from collaborators originated in the United States, Italy and Spain and spanned both the acute and convalescent phases of COVID-19. HLA class I and class II types, where available, came from metadata supplied by the sample provider rather than from assay-based typing. Sample metadata almost always included a de-identified subject ID, COVID-19 status, age in years and sex. The samples were drawn from the first 160 participants of the ongoing ImmuneRACE study and from under 1,500 subjects provided by 6 global collaborators. The material from the prospective study consisted of cDNA or gDNA derived from T cells, B-cell-depleted T cells, or PBMCs. The dataset comprised deeply sampled blood TCRbeta repertoires from subjects exposed to, actively infected with, or recovered from COVID-19. The repertoires were released in a freely available public database meant as a resource for research on the immune response to SARS-CoV-2. The paper as a whole reports these results and caveats: Clinical and demographic metadata were provided uncurated, with the amount varying by source and participant.

One collaborating source in Seattle enrolled patients during active infection and followed them longitudinally through the course of disease. The collaborating institutions used their own protocols to collect whole blood in K2EDTA tubes. For TCRbeta analysis, collaborator samples were shipped as frozen whole blood, as isolated PBMCs, or as DNA extracted from either sample type. TCRbeta CDR3 regions were amplified from genomic DNA by means of the immunoSEQ Assay, a bias-controlled multiplex PCR. The original pipeline was this. The number of nucleated cells in each sample was estimated by amplification of reference gene primers within the assay. To quantify the absolute abundance of each unique TCRbeta CDR3 rearrangement, sequence reads were collapsed and filtered. For each sample, productive Simpson clonality was calculated by taking the square root of Simpson's diversity index across productive rearrangements. TCRdb obtained this table from immuneACCESS and retained in-frame rearrangements with V and J assigned. These tables miss some clones; where compared with another copy, unresolved V genes account for less than half of the shortfall, and the remainder is unexplained. That table furnishes V, J and clone size, whereas the DNA furnished D and trimming. The sample table holds 250,000 to 300,000 clones, of which 85% to 90% were seen once. The top ten clonotypes cover approximately 11% of the sample.

As regards this clone: It has no known antigen specificity. Per-base quality was not reported, and no clone a single base away is much larger than it.

The CDR3, from cysteine to phenylalanine, totals 13 residues. This entry keeps only the CDR3 DNA: 39 bases, framed from base 1. V was cut back by 9 bases and J by 7 bases, leaving a gap of 18 bases between them. Reading the germline V gene gives CDR1 MNHEY and CDR2 SVGAGI. Sequencing used peripheral blood. The chain links TRBV6-5 with TRBJ1-1; the D segment could be TRBD1, given 6 matching bases. The receptor comes from a woman aged 25-40 years with COVID-19, enrolled during active disease. The sequence in DNA is TGTGCCAGTGAACGGGACACTCTTCATGAAGCTTTCTTT. It translates as CASERDTLHEAFF.